This T cell receptor (beta chain) was identified in a study of Graves' ophthalmopathy and Graves' hyperthyroidism. This CDR3 contains 16 residues. Trimming left V 0 bases short and J 5 bases short, with 16 bases between. Germline values: CDR1 MNHNS, CDR2 SASEGT. From RNA, the CDR3 regions of TCR beta chains were amplified and sequenced. First-round RT-PCR used HTBI primers; second-round multiplex PCR followed. Each CDR3 protein is one row after TCRdb ran MiXCR on the multiplex PCR reads. Of about 240,000 distinct CDR3 sequences listed, around 42% are singletons. This clonotype occurred a few times. The chain has TRBV6-1 and TRBJ2-5; TRBD2 is a possible D gene (6 bases). This clonotype was obtained from an adult man with Graves' ophthalmopathy. Material for sequencing was peripheral blood. This CDR3 is CASSEAASVPRETQYF. CDR3 nucleotides: TGTGCCAGCAGTGAAGCGGCTAGCGTCCCAAGGGAGACCCAGTACTTC.